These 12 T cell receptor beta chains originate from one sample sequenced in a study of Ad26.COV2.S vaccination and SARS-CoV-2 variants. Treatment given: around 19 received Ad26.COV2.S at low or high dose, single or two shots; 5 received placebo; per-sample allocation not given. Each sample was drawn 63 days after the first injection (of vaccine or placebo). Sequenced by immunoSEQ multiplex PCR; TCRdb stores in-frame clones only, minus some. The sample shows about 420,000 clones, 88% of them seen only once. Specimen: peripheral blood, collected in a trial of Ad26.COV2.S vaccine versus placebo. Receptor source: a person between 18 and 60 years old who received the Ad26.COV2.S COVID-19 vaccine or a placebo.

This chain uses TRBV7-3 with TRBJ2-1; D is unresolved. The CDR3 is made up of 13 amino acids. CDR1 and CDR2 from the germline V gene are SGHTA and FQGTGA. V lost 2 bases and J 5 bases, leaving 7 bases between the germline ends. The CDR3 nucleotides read TGTGCCAGCAGCTTAGGCATGAACAATGAGCAGTTCTTC. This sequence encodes CASSLGMNNEQFF.

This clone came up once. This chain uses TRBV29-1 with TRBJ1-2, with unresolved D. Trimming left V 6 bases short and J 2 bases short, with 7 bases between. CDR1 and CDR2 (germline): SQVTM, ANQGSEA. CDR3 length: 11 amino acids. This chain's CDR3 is CSVRLNYGYTF. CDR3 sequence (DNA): TGCAGCGTCAGGTTAAACTATGGCTACACCTTC.

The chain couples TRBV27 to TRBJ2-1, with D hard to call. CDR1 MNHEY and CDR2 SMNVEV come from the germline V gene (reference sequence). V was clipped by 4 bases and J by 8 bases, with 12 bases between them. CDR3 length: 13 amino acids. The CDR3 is CASSSPPRDEQFF. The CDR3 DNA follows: TGTGCCAGCAGTTCGCCGCCTAGGGATGAGCAGTTCTTC.

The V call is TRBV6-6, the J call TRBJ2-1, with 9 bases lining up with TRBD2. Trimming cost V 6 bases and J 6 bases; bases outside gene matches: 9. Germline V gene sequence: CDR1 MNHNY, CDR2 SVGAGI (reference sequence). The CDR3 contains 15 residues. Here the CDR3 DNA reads TGTGCCAGCAGGGATCCGGGACTAGCCGCCAATGAGCAGTTCTTC. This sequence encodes CASRDPGLAANEQFF.

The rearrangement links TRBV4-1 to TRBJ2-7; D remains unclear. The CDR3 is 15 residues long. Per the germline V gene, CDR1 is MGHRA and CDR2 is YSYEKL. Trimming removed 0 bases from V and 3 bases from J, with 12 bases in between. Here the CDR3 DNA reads TGCGCCAGCAGCCAAGATCAGCGCGGCGGCTACGAGCAGTACTTC. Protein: CASSQDQRGGYEQYF.

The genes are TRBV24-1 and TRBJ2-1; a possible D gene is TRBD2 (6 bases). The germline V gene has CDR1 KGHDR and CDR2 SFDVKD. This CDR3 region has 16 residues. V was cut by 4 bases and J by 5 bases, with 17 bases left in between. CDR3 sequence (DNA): TGTGCCACCAGTGACCCGAGCGGGCTGGATCACAATGAGCAGTTCTTC. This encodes CATSDPSGLDHNEQFF.

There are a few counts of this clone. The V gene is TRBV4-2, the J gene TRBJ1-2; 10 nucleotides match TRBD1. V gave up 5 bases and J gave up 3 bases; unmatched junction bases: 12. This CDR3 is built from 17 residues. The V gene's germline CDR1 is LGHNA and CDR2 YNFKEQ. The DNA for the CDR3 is TGTGCCAGCAGCGGCGTGCATTCGACAGGGGGCTACTATGGCTACACCTTC. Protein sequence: CASSGVHSTGGYYGYTF.

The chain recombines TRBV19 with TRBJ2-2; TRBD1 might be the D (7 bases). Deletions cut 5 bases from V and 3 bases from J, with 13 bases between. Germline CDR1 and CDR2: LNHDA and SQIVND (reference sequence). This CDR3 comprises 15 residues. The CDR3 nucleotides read TGTGCCAGTAGTTGGGGGGACAGTCACACCGGGGAGCTGTTTTTT. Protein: CASSWGDSHTGELFF.

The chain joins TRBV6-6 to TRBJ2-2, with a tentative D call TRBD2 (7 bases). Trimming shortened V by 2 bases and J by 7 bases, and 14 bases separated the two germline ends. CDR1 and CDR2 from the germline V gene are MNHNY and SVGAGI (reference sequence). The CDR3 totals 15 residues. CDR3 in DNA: TGTGCCAGCAGTTACGTGGGGGGGCGTAACGGGGAGCTGTTTTTT. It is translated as CASSYVGGRNGELFF.

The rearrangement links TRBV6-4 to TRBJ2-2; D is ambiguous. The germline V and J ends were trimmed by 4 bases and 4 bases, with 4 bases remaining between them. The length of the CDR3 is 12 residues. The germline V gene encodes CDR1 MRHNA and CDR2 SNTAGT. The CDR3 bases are TGTGCCAGCAGTGGAGTCACCGGGGAGCTGTTTTTT. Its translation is CASSGVTGELFF.

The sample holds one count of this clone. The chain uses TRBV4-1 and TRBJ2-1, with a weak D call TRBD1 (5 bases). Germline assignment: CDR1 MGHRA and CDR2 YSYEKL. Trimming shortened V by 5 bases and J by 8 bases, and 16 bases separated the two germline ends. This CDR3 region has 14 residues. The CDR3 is CASSTRLTEYEQFF. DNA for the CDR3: TGCGCCAGCAGCACCCGATTGACAGAATATGAGCAGTTCTTC.

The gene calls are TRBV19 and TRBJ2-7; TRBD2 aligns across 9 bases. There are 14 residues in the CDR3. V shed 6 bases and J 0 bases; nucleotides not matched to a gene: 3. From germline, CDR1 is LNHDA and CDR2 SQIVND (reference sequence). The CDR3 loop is CASRPAGGSYEQYF. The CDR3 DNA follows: TGTGCCAGTAGACCAGCGGGGGGCTCCTACGAGCAGTACTTC.